The subject of this entry is one TCR beta chain. Its antigen is as yet unknown. The primer mix had 60 Vbeta and 13 Jbeta primers. Method: immunoSEQ multiplex PCR; TCRdb's copy keeps in-frame clones and lacks some. The sample has approximately 250,000 clones; about 85% are singletons. The data were taken from a study of cytomegalovirus exposure and HLA in healthy donors. Study-level information: T cells numbering approximately 170 million yielded 95 million to 140 million unique TCR beta sequences in an earlier analysis.

This CDR3 has 15 amino acids. The trim removed 1 base at V and 11 bases at J, leaving 9 bases unmatched. Germline values: CDR1 SEHNR, CDR2 FQNEAQ (reference sequence). Whole-study results and caveats: Cytomegalovirus association was assigned to about 150 TCR beta chains. Prior analysis indicated that the majority of TCR beta V segments exhibited productivity approximately 87% or approximately 30% of the time. CMV serostatus was the only immune exposure information that was available.

The chain has TRBV7-9 and TRBJ2-5, with 11 bases that match TRBD2. The source material was PBMCs. The sequence derives from a girl aged 2 to 9 in good health and CMV-seronegative. CDR3 sequence: CASSLGETSGDTQYF. The CDR3, as DNA: TGTGCCAGCAGCTTAGGGGAGACTAGCGGGGACACGCAGTACTTC.